This is a list of T cell receptor beta chains from one sample in a study of cytomegalovirus exposure and HLA in healthy donors. The table came from immunoSEQ multiplex PCR; TCRdb's copy has only in-frame clones and leaves some out. The sample records around 97,000 clones, around 81% being singletons. Sequenced material: PBMCs. Receptors were obtained from a man aged 35 to 55 in good health and CMV-seropositive. Each CDR3 is given with its conserved first and last residue. A D gene is named only where the DNA matches it firmly. The listing skips clone size in some rows; elsewhere it reads once, few, many or a size class.

CDR3 DNA,CDR3 protein,J gene,clone size,D gene,V gene
TGTGCCAGTAGATCGACCGGGACAGGGGACTCACCCCTCCACTTT,CASRSTGTGDSPLHF,TRBJ1-6,.,TRBD1,TRBV19
TGTGCCAGCAGTTACTCGTTCCGGAGCACAGATACGCAGTATTTT,CASSYSFRSTDTQYF,TRBJ2-3,.,.,TRBV6-5
TGTGCCACTAACGAGGGCTACGAGCAGTACTTC,CATNEGYEQYF,TRBJ2-7,.,.,TRBV6-5
TGTGCCAGCTGGACGGGAGTGGACTACAATGAGCAGTTCTTC,CASWTGVDYNEQFF,TRBJ2-1,.,.,TRBV10-3
TGCGCCAGCAGCTCCGGCGGGAGGGCCGGGTACAATGAGCAGTTCTTC,CASSSGGRAGYNEQFF,TRBJ2-1,.,TRBD2,TRBV5-1
TGTGCCAGCAGCGTAGATGGAGGGGGCCCGGATACGCAGTATTTT,CASSVDGGGPDTQYF,TRBJ2-3,.,.,TRBV9
TGCGCCAGCAGCCCACAGGGGGCTGGAAACACCATATATTTT,CASSPQGAGNTIYF,TRBJ1-3,once,TRBD1,TRBV5-1
TGTGCCAGCAGCTTTGGGGGACAGTTGGGGGGTTCACCCCTCCACTTT,CASSFGGQLGGSPLHF,TRBJ1-6,.,TRBD1,TRBV5-4
TGTGCCAGCAGCTTCCAGGGCTACGAGCAGTACTTC,CASSFQGYEQYF,TRBJ2-7,.,.,TRBV11-2
TGTGCCACCCAACGCGCGCGATCTAATGAAAAACTGTTTTTT,CATQRARSNEKLFF,TRBJ1-4,.,.,TRBV2
TGCGCCAGCAGCCCGCCGGGACACCTTAGGGATGAGCAGTTCTTC,CASSPPGHLRDEQFF,TRBJ2-1,.,.,TRBV5-1
TGTGCCAGCAGTCCCTTCGCGGGAACTACTGAAGCTTTCTTT,CASSPFAGTTEAFF,TRBJ1-1,.,.,TRBV27
TGCGCCAGCAGCCAACTTATGGACAGGGCCTCACCCCTCCACTTT,CASSQLMDRASPLHF,TRBJ1-6,.,TRBD1,TRBV4-1